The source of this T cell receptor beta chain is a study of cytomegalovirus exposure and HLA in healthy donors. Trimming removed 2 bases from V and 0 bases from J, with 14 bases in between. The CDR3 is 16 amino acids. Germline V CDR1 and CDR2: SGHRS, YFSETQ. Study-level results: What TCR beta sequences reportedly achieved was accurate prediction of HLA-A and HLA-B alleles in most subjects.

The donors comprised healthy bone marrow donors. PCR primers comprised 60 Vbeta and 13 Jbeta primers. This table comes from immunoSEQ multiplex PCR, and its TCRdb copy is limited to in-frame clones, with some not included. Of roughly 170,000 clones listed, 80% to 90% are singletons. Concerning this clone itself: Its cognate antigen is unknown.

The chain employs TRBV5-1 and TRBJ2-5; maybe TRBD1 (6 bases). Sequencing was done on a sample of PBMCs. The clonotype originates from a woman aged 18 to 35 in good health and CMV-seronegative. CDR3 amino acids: CASSFGDMRYQETQYF. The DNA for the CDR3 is TGCGCCAGCAGCTTTGGGGACATGAGGTACCAAGAGACCCAGTACTTC.